The sequence of this TCR beta chain was determined in a study of cytomegalovirus exposure and HLA in healthy donors. As for the study in general: A later analysis reported the approximately 120 validation repertoires used the same platform as the roughly 670 first-cohort repertoires. Study-level findings and limits: Diagnosis of cytomegalovirus status made by the classifier reportedly showed high specificity and sensitivity. It was found in a later analysis that first-cohort TCR clusters tended to co-occur in the 90 to 150 validation repertoires. Rarity characterized most TCR sequences, yet some public TCRs appeared in many donors.

This CDR3 comprises 13 residues. V was shortened by 4 bases and J by 0 bases, with 4 bases between the two germline ends. The V gene's germline CDR1 is SNHLY and CDR2 FYNNEI. Some clones are missing from TCRdb's copy, which holds only in-frame ones; the method was immunoSEQ multiplex PCR. The table includes about 140,000 clones, 85% to 90% detected once. For this clone: Its specificity is unknown.

This sequence was found in a young man in good health and CMV-seronegative. Sequenced input: PBMCs. The chain is built from TRBV2 and TRBJ1-5, with D unresolved. The CDR3, as DNA: TGTGCCAGCAGTGGAGATAGCAATCAGCCCCAGCATTTT. Translation gives CASSGDSNQPQHF.